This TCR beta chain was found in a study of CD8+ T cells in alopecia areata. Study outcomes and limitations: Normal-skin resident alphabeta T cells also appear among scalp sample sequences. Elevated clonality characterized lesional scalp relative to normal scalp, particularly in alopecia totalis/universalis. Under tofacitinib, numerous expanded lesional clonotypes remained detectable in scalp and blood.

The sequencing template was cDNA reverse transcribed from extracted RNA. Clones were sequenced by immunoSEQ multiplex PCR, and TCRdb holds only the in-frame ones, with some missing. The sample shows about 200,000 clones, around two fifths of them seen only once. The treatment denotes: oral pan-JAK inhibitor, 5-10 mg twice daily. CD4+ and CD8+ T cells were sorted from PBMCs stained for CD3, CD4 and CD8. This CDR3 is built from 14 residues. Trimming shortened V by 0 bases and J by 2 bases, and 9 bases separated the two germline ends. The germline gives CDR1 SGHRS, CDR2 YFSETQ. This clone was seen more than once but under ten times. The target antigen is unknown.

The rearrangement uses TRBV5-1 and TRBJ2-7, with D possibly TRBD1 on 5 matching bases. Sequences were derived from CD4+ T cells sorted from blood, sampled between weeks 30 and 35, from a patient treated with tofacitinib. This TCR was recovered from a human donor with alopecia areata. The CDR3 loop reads CASSLDRLAYEQYF. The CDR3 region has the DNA TGCGCCAGCAGCTTGGACAGGCTAGCCTACGAGCAGTACTTC.